The 14 T cell receptor beta chains reported below all come from one sample, sequenced in a study of T-cell memory formation after mild COVID-19. TCRdb re-derived calls from the 5' RACE reads in MiXCR, one entry per CDR3 protein. The data contain about 130,000 distinct CDR3 sequences, about 17% of them seen just once; the ten biggest clones take up about 5.2%. The sequenced material came from PBMCs or a T cell subset sorted from them (not recorded which). The receptor set was obtained from a man aged 18 to 30 who had mild COVID-19 (a few samples of this study predate the infection). Cell type and time point are not known.

This clonotype was seen a handful of times. The rearrangement links TRBV7-9 to TRBJ2-2, with a possible D match to TRBD1 (5 bases). CDR1 is SEHNR and CDR2 is FQNEAQ in the germline V gene (reference sequence). Between the trimmed V and J ends, which lost 3 bases and 4 bases, there was a span of 9 bases. CDR3 size: 14 residues. The CDR3 reads CASSFRRGTGELFF. The CDR3 bases are TGTGCCAGCAGCTTTAGAAGGGGCACCGGGGAGCTGTTTTTT. Using reference TRBV7-9 and TRBJ2-2 for the parts outside the CDR3, the full variable domain is DTGVSQNPRHKITKRGQNVTFRCDPISEHNRLYWYRQTLGQGPEFLTYFQNEAQLEKSRLLSDRFSAERPKGSFSTLEIQRTEQGDSAMYLCASSFRRGTGELFFGEGSRLTVL.

The rearrangement joins TRBV10-3 to TRBJ2-5, with 11 positions matching TRBD1. Unmatched junction bases numbered 11, after V lost 10 bases and J lost 4 bases. The germline V gene encodes CDR1 ENHRY and CDR2 SYGVKD. The CDR3 has 15 amino acids. The CDR3 DNA reads TGTGCCAGCAAGGGCCGGGACAGGGGGGCAGAGACCCAGTACTTC. Its protein product is CASKGRDRGAETQYF.

The chain carries TRBV12-3 or TRBV12-4 and TRBJ1-3; D gene uncertain. Trimming left V 3 bases short and J 1 base short, with 7 bases between. The CDR3 runs 14 residues. The CDR3 DNA reads TGTGCCAGCAGTTTTTCGGGGTCTGGAAACACCATATATTTT. Its translation: CASSFSGSGNTIYF.

The chain recombines TRBV6-2 or TRBV6-3 with TRBJ1-6; possible D gene TRBD1, 5 bases. CDR3 size: 11 residues. Germline assignment: CDR1 MNHEY and CDR2 SVGEGT. V was cut by 5 bases and J by 11 bases, with 7 bases left in between. The CDR3 sequence is CASSQGPPLHF. CDR3 DNA: TGTGCCAGCAGTCAGGGCCCACCCCTCCACTTT.

This clonotype was found a few times. The DNA for the CDR3 is TGTGCCAGCAGTTTCCCCGGGCCTTATGGGTTCCGTGAGCAGTTCTTC. Protein sequence: CASSFPGPYGFREQFF. The V call is TRBV28, the J call TRBJ2-1; no definite D call. The germline gives CDR1 MDHEN, CDR2 SYDVKM. The CDR3 contains 16 residues. The V end lost 3 bases, the J end lost 9 bases, and 21 bases lay between the germline ends.

The rearrangement uses TRBV7-2 and TRBJ1-1, with D uncertain. Germline CDR1 SGHTA, CDR2 FQGNSA. V lost 3 bases and J lost 4, with 15 bases in between. This CDR3 spans 15 amino acids. The CDR3 DNA reads TGTGCCAGCAGCTTTCATTTCGGCCGGGCCACTGAAGCTTTCTTT. This codes for CASSFHFGRATEAFF.

There are a few counts of this clonotype. This chain connects TRBV30 to TRBJ2-5, with 7 bases fitting TRBD1. CDR3 length equals 14 residues. From germline, CDR1 is GTSNPN and CDR2 SVGIG (reference sequence). With V trimmed by 2 bases and J by 2 bases, 5 bases remained unmatched. The CDR3 protein is CAWSHPTGQETQYF. The CDR3 nucleotides read TGTGCCTGGAGTCACCCGACAGGGCAAGAGACCCAGTACTTC.

This clonotype was detected only a few times. The J gene is TRBJ2-1, the V gene TRBV11-2, with D perhaps TRBD1 (6 bases). This CDR3 has 15 amino acids. Trimming cost V 8 bases and J 0 bases, with 14 bases left between them. Germline CDR1 reads SGHAT; CDR2 reads FQNNGV. CDR3 DNA sequence: TGTGCCAGCGAGGGGGTCCGGAGCTCCTACAATGAGCAGTTCTTC. This encodes CASEGVRSSYNEQFF.

The chain employs TRBV7-9 and TRBJ2-5; 8 bases align to TRBD2. The V gene end was trimmed by 6 bases and the J gene end by 5 bases; junction bases not matched to a gene: 8. This CDR3 comprises 14 residues. CDR1 is SEHNR, CDR2 FQNEAQ, per germline (reference sequence). The DNA of the CDR3 is TGTGCCAGCAGTTCGGGACTAGTATCCGAGACCCAGTACTTC. Its translation: CASSSGLVSETQYF. Supplemented by reference TRBV7-9 and TRBJ2-5, the full variable domain reads DTGVSQNPRHKITKRGQNVTFRCDPISEHNRLYWYRQTLGQGPEFLTYFQNEAQLEKSRLLSDRFSAERPKGSFSTLEIQRTEQGDSAMYLCASSSGLVSETQYFGPGTRLLVL.

The chain combines TRBV20-1 with TRBJ2-5; D is unclear. V was clipped by 0 bases and J by 2 bases, with 10 bases between them. This CDR3 region has 14 residues. Germline CDR1 is DFQATT and CDR2 is SNEGSKA (reference sequence). In nucleotides, the CDR3 is TGCAGTGCTAGAGATCTACAGATGCAAGAGACCCAGTACTTC. Protein product: CSARDLQMQETQYF.

V usage is TRBV7-2 and J usage is TRBJ2-3; D is undetermined. The CDR3 sequence is 13 residues long. Trimming removed 3 bases at V and 4 bases at J, with 8 bases between. CDR1 and CDR2 from the germline V gene are SGHTA and FQGNSA. The CDR3 bases are TGTGCCAGCAGCTTTTCCAGCTCAGATACGCAGTATTTT. This gives the protein CASSFSSSDTQYF.

The V call is TRBV2, the J call TRBJ1-5; 10 bases are shared with TRBD1. This CDR3 is built from 15 residues. V gave up 4 bases and J gave up 4 bases; unmatched junction bases: 4. Germline V gene sequence: CDR1 SNHLY, CDR2 FYNNEI. In DNA, the CDR3 is TGTGCCAGCAGTGTATCGGGACAGGGGAATCAGCCCCAGCATTTT. As protein: CASSVSGQGNQPQHF.

The table lists this clonotype with many counts. The genes are TRBV11-2 and TRBJ1-5; D is unclear. The CDR3 contains 16 residues. The germline CDR1 and CDR2 sequences are SGHAT and FQNNGV. Trimming stripped 1 base from V and 1 base from J, with 11 bases between. The CDR3 bases are TGTGCCAGCAGCTTAGGGGTCGGCGGGAGCAATCAGCCCCAGCATTTT. The encoded protein is CASSLGVGGSNQPQHF.

The table lists this clonotype with many counts. The CDR3 loop is CASMWAAGNEQYF. CDR3 coding DNA: TGTGCCAGCATGTGGGCGGCGGGGAACGAGCAGTACTTC. The chain carries TRBV6-2 or TRBV6-3 and TRBJ2-7; D perhaps matches TRBD2 (6 bases). The CDR3 is 13 residues long. Germline lookup yields CDR1 MNHEY and CDR2 SVGEGT. V lost 7 bases and J lost 5, with 15 bases in between.